Listed here is a single T cell receptor (beta chain). The data were produced by immunoSEQ multiplex PCR, yet TCRdb's version contains in-frame clones alone and is incomplete. This sample has approximately 70,000 clones, with around 82% found just once. The record originates from a study of control samples from healthy donors and cancer patients. The origin of this receptor is a man aged 45 to 65 in good health. The sequencing sample was made of blood.

The CDR3 DNA reads TGTGCCAGCAGTTTAAGAAGGCAAGCGAACACTGAAGCTTTCTTT. Its translation: CASSLRRQANTEAFF. The rearrangement joins TRBV28 to TRBJ1-1; no clear D gene. The CDR3 sequence is 15 residues long. Germline values: CDR1 MDHEN, CDR2 SYDVKM. The V end lost 2 bases, the J end lost 1 base, and 11 bases lay between the germline ends.